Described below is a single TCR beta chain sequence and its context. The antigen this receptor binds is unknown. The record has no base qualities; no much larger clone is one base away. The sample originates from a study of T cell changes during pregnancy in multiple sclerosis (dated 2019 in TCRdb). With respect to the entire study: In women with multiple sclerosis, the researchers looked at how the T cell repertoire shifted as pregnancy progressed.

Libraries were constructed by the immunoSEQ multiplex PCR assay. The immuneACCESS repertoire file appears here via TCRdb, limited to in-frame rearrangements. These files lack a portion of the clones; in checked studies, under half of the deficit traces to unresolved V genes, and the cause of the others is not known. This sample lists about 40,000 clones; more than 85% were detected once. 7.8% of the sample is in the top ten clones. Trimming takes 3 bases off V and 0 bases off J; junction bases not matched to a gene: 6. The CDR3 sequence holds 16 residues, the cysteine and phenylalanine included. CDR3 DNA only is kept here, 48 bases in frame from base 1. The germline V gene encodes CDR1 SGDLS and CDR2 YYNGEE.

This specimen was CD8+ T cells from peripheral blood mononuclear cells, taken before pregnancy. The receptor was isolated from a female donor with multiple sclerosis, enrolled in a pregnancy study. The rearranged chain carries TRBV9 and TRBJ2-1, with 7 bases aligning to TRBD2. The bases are TGTGCCAGCAGCGCCCGTAGCGGGTCCTCCTACAATGAGCAGTTCTTC. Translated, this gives CASSARSGSSYNEQFF.